Following are 4 T cell receptor beta chains from one sample sequenced in a study of post-analysis software for immune sequencing data. Study outcomes and limitations: Patients used five TRBV segments, including TRBV5-6, TRBV5-1 and TRBV20-1, more often than controls.

Unique molecular identifiers had been added to the TCR beta cDNA libraries. One entry per CDR3 protein results from TCRdb running MiXCR on the PCR reads. The sample contains some 890,000 distinct CDR3 sequences, about 57% of which appear only once. No cognate antigen is known for these TCRs. The specimen was blood. Source of these receptors: a girl under 18 with multiple sclerosis.

The V call is TRBV5-1, the J call TRBJ2-1; 8 nucleotides align to TRBD2. There are 15 residues in the CDR3. Losses at the gene ends were 3 bases for V and 8 bases for J; bases not matched to a gene: 10. Looked up from germline, CDR1 is SGHRS and CDR2 is YFSETQ. The CDR3 bases are TGCGCCAGCAGCTCCATGAGCGGGAGTTGGCATGAGCAGTTCTTC. Translation: CASSSMSGSWHEQFF. The full variable domain, in which reference TRBV5-1 and TRBJ2-1 provide the parts outside the CDR3, is KAGVTQTPRYLIKTRGQQVTLSCSPISGHRSVSWYQQTPGQGLQFLFEYFSETQRNKGNFPGRFSGRQFSNSRSEMNVSTLELGDSALYLCASSSMSGSWHEQFFGPGTRLTVL.

This clonotype appeared a single time. The V gene is TRBV7-9, the J gene TRBJ2-3, with 8 bases fitting TRBD1. The germline gives CDR1 SEHNR, CDR2 FQNEAQ (reference sequence). This CDR3 has 13 amino acids. With 4 bases clipped from V and 6 bases from J, the junction kept 3 bases outside the gene matches. The CDR3 DNA follows: TGTGCCAGCAGCTCAGGGGGCAGGGATACGCAGTATTTT. This encodes CASSSGGRDTQYF.

Remarks on this clonotype: A junction end diverges from the germline sequence, so it may reflect a read error. The chain has TRBV29-1 and TRBJ2-1; 12 bases are a match to TRBD2. The CDR3 contains 17 residues. Germline V gene data show CDR1 as SQVTM and CDR2 as ANQGSEA. CDR3 DNA sequence: TGCAGCGTCCAGACTAGCGGGAGCTCGAGCTCCTACAATGAGCAGGTCTTC. It translates to CSVQTSGSSSSYNEQVF.

V and J are TRBV25-1 and TRBJ2-5; TRBD1 might be the D (6 bases). V was cut by 1 base and J by 4 bases, with 13 bases left in between. Germline V gene sequence: CDR1 MGHDK, CDR2 SYGVNS. The CDR3 covers 15 residues. The CDR3: CASSESRRGRETQYF. The CDR3 DNA reads as TGTGCCAGCAGTGAATCCCGCAGGGGACGAGAGACCCAGTACTTC.